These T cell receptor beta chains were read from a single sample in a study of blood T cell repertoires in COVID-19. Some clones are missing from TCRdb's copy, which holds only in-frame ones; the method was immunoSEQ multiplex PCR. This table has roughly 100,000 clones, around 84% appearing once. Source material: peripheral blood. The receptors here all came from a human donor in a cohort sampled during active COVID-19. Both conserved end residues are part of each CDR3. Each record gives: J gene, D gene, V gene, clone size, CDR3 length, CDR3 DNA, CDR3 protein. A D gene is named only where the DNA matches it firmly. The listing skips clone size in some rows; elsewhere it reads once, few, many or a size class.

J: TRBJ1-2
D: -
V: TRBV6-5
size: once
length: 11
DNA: TGTGCCAGCCAGGTCTACTATGGCTACACCTTC
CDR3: CASQVYYGYTF

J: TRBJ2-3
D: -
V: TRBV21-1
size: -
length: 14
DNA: TGTGCCAGCAGCCGTCAACAGCGACAGGATACGCAGTATTTT
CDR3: CASSRQQRQDTQYF

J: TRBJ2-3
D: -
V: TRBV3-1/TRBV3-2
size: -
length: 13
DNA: TGTGCCAGCAGCCAACAGTACAGAGATACGCAGTATTTT
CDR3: CASSQQYRDTQYF

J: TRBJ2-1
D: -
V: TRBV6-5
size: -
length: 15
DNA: TGTGCCAGCAGTTACAGTGAAGTAGCCTACAATGAGCAGTTCTTC
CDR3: CASSYSEVAYNEQFF

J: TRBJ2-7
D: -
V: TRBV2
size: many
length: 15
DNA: TGTGCCAGCAGACTCAACAGTGATCGCTCCTACGAGCAGTACTTC
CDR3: CASRLNSDRSYEQYF

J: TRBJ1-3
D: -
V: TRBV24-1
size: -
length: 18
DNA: TGTGCCACCAGTGGGAACCGACAGGCGTTGAACTCTGGAAACACCATATATTTT
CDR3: CATSGNRQALNSGNTIYF

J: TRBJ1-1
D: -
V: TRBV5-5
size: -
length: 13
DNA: TGTGCCAGCAGCTTGCTAAGTAACACTGAAGCTTTCTTT
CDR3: CASSLLSNTEAFF

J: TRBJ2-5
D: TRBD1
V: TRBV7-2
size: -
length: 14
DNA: TGTGCCAGCAGCTTGAACAGGGGGCGGGAGACCCAGTACTTC
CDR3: CASSLNRGRETQYF

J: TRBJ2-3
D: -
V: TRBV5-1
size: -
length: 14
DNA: TGCGCCAGCAGCTTGACAGGGTCCACAGATACGCAGTATTTT
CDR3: CASSLTGSTDTQYF

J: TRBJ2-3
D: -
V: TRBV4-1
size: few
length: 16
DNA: TGCGCCAGCAGCTCGGGACTGATGGGAGGCACAGATACGCAGTATTTT
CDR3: CASSSGLMGGTDTQYF

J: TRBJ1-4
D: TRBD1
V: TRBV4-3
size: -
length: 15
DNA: TGCGCCAGCAGCCAGGGGGGGACAGGGGATGAAAAACTGTTTTTT
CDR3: CASSQGGTGDEKLFF

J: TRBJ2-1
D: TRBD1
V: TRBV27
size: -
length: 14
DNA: TGTGCCAGCAGTTCCGGGACAGGGTTCCGTGAGCAGTTCTTC
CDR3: CASSSGTGFREQFF

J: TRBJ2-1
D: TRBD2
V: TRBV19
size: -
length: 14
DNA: TGTGCCAGTAGTATGTCGGGACTAGCGGCCCAGCAGTTCTTC
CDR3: CASSMSGLAAQQFF

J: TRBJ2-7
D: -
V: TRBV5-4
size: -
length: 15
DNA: TGTGCCAGCAGCTTGGACTGGAGCGGGTCTTACGAGCAGTACTTC
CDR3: CASSLDWSGSYEQYF

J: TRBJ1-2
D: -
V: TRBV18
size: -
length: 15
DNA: TGTGCCAGCTCACTCGACGGGACACCCCGATATGGCTACACCTTC
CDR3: CASSLDGTPRYGYTF

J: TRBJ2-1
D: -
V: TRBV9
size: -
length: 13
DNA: TGTGCCAGCCGGGGGAGCTCCTACAATGAGCAGTTCTTC
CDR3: CASRGSSYNEQFF

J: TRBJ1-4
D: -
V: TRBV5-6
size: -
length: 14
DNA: TGTGCCAGCAGCACTCGACAGCGTTCTGAAAAACTGTTTTTT
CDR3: CASSTRQRSEKLFF

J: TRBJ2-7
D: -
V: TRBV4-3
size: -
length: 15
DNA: TGCGCCAGCAGCCAAGATCTAAGTATACTATACGAGCAGTACTTC
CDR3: CASSQDLSILYEQYF

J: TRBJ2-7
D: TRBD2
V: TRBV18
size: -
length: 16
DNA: TGTGCCAGCTCACCATTGGGAGGGAATAGGGCCTACGAGCAGTACTTC
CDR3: CASSPLGGNRAYEQYF

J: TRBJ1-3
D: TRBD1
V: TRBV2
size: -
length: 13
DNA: TGTGCCAGCAGGTACAGGGGATCCGGCACCATATATTTT
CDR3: CASRYRGSGTIYF

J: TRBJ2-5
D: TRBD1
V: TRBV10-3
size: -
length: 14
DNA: TGTGCCATCAGCGGACAGGGGGCATGGGAGACCCAGTACTTC
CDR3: CAISGQGAWETQYF

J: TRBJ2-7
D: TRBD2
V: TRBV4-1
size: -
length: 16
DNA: TGCGCCAGCAGCCTTACCCCTAGCGGGGGGCCGTACGAGCAGTACTTC
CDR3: CASSLTPSGGPYEQYF

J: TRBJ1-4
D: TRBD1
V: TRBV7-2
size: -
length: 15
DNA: TGTGCCAGCAGCTCTACAGGGGGCGCGTATGAAAAACTGTTTTTT
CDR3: CASSSTGGAYEKLFF

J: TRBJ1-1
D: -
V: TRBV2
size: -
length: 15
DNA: TGTGCCAGCACCCTAGGGGCAGTCGAGAACACTGAAGCTTTCTTT
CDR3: CASTLGAVENTEAFF

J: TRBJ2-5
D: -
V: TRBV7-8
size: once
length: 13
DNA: TGTGCCAGCAGCTCCCAAAAACTCGGGACCCAGTACTTC
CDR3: CASSSQKLGTQYF

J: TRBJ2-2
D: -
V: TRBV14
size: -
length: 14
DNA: TGTGCCAGCAGTCTCGGGGTCGGCACCGGGGAGCTGTTTTTT
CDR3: CASSLGVGTGELFF

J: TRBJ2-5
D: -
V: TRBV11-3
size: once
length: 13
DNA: TGTGCCAGCAGCTTAGGTAGCATGGAGACCCAGTACTTC
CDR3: CASSLGSMETQYF

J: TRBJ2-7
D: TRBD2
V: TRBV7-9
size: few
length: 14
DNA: TGTGCCAGCATGGAGGCGGGGGTAAATTACGAGCAGTACTTC
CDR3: CASMEAGVNYEQYF

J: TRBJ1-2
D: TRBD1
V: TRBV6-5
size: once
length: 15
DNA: TGTGCCAGCAGTTCTGACAGGGGGCTCAACTATGGCTACACCTTC
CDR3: CASSSDRGLNYGYTF

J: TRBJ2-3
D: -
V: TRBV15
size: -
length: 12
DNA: TGTGCCACCAGCAGAGGACTAGATACGCAGTATTTT
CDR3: CATSRGLDTQYF

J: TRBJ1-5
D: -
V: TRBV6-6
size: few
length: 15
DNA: TGTGCCAGCACCTCGGGGGGTTCAAACAATCAGCCCCAGCATTTT
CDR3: CASTSGGSNNQPQHF

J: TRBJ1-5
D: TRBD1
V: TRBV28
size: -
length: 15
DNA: TGTGCCAGCAGTTTCAACAGGGGTAGCAATCAGCCCCAGCATTTT
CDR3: CASSFNRGSNQPQHF

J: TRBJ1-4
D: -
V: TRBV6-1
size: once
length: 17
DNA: TGTGCCAGCAGTGAAGGGGTGGGCCAGCCGGCTTGGGAAAAACTGTTTTTT
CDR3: CASSEGVGQPAWEKLFF

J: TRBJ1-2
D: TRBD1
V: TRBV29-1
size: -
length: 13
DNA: TGCAGCGCCGAAAGGACAGGGAAGTATGGCTACACCTTC
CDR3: CSAERTGKYGYTF